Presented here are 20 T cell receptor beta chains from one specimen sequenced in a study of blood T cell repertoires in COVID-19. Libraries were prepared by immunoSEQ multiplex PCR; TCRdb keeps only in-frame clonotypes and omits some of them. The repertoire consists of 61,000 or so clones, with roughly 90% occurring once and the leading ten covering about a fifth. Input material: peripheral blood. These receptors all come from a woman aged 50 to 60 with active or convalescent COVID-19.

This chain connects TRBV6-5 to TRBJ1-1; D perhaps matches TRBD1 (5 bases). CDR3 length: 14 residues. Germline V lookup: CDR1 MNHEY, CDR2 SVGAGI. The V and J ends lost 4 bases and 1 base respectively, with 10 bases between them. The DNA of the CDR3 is TGTGCCAGCAGTTTTCGACAGACGAACACTGAAGCTTTCTTT. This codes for CASSFRQTNTEAFF.

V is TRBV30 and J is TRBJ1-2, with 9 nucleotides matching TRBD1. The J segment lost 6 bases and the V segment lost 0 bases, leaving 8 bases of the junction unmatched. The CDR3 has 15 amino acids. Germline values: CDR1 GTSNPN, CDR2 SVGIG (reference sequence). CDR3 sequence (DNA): TGTGCCTGGAGTGTACGGGGGACAGGGAGTAATGGCTACACCTTC. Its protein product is CAWSVRGTGSNGYTF.

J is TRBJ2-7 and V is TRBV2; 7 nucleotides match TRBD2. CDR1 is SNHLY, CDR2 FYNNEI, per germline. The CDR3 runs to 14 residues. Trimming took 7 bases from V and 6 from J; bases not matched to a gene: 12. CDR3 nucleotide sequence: TGTGCCAGCATGAAGGGAGGGCGTTCCACCGAGCAGTACTTC. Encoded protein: CASMKGGRSTEQYF.

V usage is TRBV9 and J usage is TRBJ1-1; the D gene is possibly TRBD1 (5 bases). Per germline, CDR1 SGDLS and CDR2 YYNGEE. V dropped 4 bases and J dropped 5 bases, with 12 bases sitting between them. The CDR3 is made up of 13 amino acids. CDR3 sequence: CASSPGGVTEAFF. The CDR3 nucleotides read TGTGCCAGCAGCCCCGGGGGTGTGACTGAAGCTTTCTTT.

Here the CDR3 DNA reads TGTGCCAGCAGCCAAGCTGTAGGGAGTTACACTGAAGCTTTCTTT. It yields the protein CASSQAVGSYTEAFF. The J gene is TRBJ1-1, the V gene TRBV14, with D unclear. Germline CDR1 SGHDN, CDR2 FVKESK. CDR3 length: 15 residues. V was shortened by 1 base and J by 3 bases, with 12 bases between the two germline ends.

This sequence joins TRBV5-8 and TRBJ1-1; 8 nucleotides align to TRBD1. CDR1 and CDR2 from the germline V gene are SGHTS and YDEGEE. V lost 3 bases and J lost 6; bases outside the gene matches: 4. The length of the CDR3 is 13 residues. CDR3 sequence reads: CASSYGTGSEAFF. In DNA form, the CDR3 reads TGTGCCAGCAGCTACGGGACAGGATCTGAAGCTTTCTTT.

CDR3 region: CASSLGAPGLGSIEQFF. CDR3 nucleotides: TGTGCCAGCAGCTTAGGGGCTCCGGGACTAGGTTCCATAGAGCAGTTCTTC. The genes are TRBV7-3 and TRBJ2-1, with 8 bases that match TRBD2. The CDR3 extends over 17 amino acids. V lost 2 bases and J lost 10; bases outside the gene matches: 16. From germline, CDR1 is SGHTA and CDR2 FQGTGA.

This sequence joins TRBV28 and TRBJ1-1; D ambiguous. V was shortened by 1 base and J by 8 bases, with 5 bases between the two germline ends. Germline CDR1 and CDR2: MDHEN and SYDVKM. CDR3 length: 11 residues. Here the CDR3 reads CASSLFGEAFF. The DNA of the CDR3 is TGTGCCAGCAGTTTATTCGGGGAAGCTTTCTTT.

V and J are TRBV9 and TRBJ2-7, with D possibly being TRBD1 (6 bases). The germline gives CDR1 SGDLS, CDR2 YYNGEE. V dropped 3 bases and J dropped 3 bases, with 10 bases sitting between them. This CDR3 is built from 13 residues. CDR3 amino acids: CASSANRDYEQYF. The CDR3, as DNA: TGTGCCAGCAGCGCCAACAGGGACTACGAGCAGTACTTC.

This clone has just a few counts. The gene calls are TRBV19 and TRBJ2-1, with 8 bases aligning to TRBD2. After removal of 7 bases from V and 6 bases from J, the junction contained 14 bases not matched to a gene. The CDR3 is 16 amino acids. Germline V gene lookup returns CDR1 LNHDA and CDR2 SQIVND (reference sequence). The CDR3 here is CASNFWSSGTPNEQFF. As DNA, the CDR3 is TGTGCCAGTAACTTCTGGAGTAGCGGGACCCCCAATGAGCAGTTCTTC. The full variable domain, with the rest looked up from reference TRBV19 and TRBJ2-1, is DGGITQSPKYLFRKEGQNVTLSCEQNLNHDAMYWYRQDPGQGLRLIYYSQIVNDFQKGDIAEGYSVSREKKESFPLTVTSAQKNPTAFYLCASNFWSSGTPNEQFFGPGTRLTVL.

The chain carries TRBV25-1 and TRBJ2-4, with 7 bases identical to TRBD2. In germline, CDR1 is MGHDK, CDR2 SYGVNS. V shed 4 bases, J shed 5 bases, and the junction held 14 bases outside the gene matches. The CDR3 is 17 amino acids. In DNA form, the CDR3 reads TGTGCCAGCAGTGCCCCCTCGGGCGGGAGACGCCAAAACATTCAGTACTTC. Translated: CASSAPSGGRRQNIQYF.

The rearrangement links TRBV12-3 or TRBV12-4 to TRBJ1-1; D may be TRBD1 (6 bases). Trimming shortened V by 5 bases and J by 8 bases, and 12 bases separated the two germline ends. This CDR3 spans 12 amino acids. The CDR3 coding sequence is TGTGCCAGCAGTCCCGACAGGTCCGAAGCTTTCTTT. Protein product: CASSPDRSEAFF.

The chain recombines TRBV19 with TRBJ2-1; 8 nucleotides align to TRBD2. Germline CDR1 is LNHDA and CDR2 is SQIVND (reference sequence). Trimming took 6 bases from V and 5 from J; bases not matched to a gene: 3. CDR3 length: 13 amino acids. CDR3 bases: TGTGCCAGTAGGAGGCGGGAGGACAATGAGCAGTTCTTC. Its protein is CASRRREDNEQFF.

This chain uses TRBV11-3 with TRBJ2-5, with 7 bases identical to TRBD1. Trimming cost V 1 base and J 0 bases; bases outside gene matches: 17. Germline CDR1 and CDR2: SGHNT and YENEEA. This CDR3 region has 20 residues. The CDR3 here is CASSLVGSQGMKKNQETQYF. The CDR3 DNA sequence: TGTGCCAGCAGCTTAGTTGGGTCACAGGGGATGAAAAAGAACCAAGAGACCCAGTACTTC.

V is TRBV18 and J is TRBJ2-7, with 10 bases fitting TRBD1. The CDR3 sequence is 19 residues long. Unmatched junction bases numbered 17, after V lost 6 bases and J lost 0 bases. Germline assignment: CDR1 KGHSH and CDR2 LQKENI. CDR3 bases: TGTGCCAGCTCGGATGATCCGGGACAGGGGCTTAAGAGCTCCTACGAGCAGTACTTC. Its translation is CASSDDPGQGLKSSYEQYF.

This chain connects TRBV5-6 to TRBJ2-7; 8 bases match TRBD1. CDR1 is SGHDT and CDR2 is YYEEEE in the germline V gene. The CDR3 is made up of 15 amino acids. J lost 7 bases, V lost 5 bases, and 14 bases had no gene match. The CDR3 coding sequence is TGTGCCAGCAGGTTTGGGACAGGCGCCTTAGGGGAGCAGTACTTC. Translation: CASRFGTGALGEQYF.

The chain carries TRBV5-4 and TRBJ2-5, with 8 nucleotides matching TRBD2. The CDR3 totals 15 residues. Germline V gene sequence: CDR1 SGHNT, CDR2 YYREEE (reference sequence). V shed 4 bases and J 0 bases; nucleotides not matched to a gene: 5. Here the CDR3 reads CASSPETSDQETQYF. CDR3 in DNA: TGTGCCAGCAGCCCCGAGACTAGCGACCAAGAGACCCAGTACTTC.

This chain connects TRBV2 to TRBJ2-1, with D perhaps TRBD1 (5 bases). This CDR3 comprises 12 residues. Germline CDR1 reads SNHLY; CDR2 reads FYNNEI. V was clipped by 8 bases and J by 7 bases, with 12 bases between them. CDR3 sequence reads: CASPRAPNEQFF. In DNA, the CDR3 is TGTGCCAGCCCCAGGGCTCCGAATGAGCAGTTCTTC.

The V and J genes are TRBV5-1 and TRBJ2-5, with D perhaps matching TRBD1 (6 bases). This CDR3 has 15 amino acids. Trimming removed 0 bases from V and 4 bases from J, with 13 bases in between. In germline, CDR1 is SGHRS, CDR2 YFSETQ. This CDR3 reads CASSLGGGSPETQYF. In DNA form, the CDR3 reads TGCGCCAGCAGCTTGGGTGGGGGCTCGCCAGAGACCCAGTACTTC.

The CDR3 loop is CASRTGTLNTGELFF. The DNA of the CDR3 is TGTGCCAGCAGGACCGGGACTTTGAACACCGGGGAGCTGTTTTTT. J is TRBJ2-2 and V is TRBV2; D might be TRBD2 (6 bases). Germline V gives CDR1 SNHLY, CDR2 FYNNEI. CDR3 length equals 15 residues. Trimming pared 6 bases from V and 1 base from J, leaving 12 bases between.